This TCR beta chain was obtained from a study of read filtering for tumor transcriptome and immune sequencing. Study as a whole: By R-ISS, stages I, II and III held about 8, 16 and 7 patients. DNase treatment preceded whole-transcriptome library preparation.

Trimming removed 1 base at V and 4 bases at J, with 11 bases between. This CDR3 is 14 amino acids long. CDR1 is LGHDT and CDR2 is YNNKEL in the germline V gene (reference sequence). From roughly 390 ng of RNA, a library with molecular barcoded alpha/delta and beta/gamma adaptors was made. One entry per CDR3 protein results from TCRdb running MiXCR on the reads. Of about 130,000 distinct CDR3 sequences detected, roughly 13% appear once; the ten largest clones hold approximately 10%. This clonotype was seen many times. This chain links TRBV3-1 with TRBJ2-7, with TRBD2 as a possible D gene (5 bases). The origin of this receptor is a donor at least 40 years old with multiple myeloma. Sequences were obtained from a population of CD138-negative cells sorted from bone marrow. CDR3: CASSQVGSLYEQYF. The DNA for the CDR3 is TGTGCCAGCAGCCAAGTAGGGAGTTTGTACGAGCAGTACTTC.